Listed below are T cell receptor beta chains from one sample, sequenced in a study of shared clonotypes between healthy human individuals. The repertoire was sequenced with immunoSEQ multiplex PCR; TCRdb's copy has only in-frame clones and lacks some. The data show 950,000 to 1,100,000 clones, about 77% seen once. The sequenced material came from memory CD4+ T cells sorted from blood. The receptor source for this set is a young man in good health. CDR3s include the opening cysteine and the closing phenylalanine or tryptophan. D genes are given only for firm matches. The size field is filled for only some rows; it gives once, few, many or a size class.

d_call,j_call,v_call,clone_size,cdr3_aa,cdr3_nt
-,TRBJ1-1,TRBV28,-,CASRRTDPSAEAFF,TGTGCCAGCAGGAGGACAGATCCCAGCGCTGAAGCTTTCTTT
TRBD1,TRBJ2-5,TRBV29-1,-,CSVSGDRGKETQYF,TGCAGCGTTAGTGGCGACAGGGGGAAAGAGACCCAGTACTTC
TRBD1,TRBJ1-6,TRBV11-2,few,CASSLMTGPDSPLHF,TGTGCCAGCAGCCTCATGACAGGGCCTGATTCACCCCTCCACTTT
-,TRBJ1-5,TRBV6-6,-,CASSSYGPSNQPQHF,TGTGCCAGCAGTTCCTACGGTCCGAGCAATCAGCCCCAGCATTTT
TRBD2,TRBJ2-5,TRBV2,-,CASSPISGGIQETQYF,TGTGCCAGCAGTCCGATTAGCGGGGGTATCCAAGAGACCCAGTACTTC
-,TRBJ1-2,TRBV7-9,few,CASSNYGYTF,TGTGCCAGCAGCAACTATGGCTACACCTTC
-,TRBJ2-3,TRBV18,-,CASSPRLGTDTQYF,TGTGCCAGCTCACCACGACTGGGCACAGATACGCAGTATTTT
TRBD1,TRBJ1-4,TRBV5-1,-,CASSGQGTANEKLFF,TGCGCCAGCAGCGGACAGGGGACGGCTAATGAAAAACTGTTTTTT
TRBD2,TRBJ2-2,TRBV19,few,CAREGTSGPGELFF,TGTGCCAGGGAAGGGACTAGCGGACCCGGGGAGCTGTTTTTT
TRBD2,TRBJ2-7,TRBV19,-,CASSIKVAVAGEAYEQYF,TGTGCCAGTAGTATAAAAGTTGCGGTAGCGGGAGAGGCCTACGAGCAGTACTTC
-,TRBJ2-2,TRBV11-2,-,CAGSLVANQRLTGELFF,TGTGCCGGCAGCTTAGTTGCGAACCAGAGGCTGACCGGGGAGCTGTTTTTT
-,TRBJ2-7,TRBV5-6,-,CASSTDVAYEQYF,TGTGCCAGCAGCACGGACGTGGCCTACGAGCAGTACTTC
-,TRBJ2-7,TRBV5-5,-,CASSLGQGPWEQYF,TGTGCCAGCAGCTTGGGGCAGGGCCCCTGGGAGCAGTACTTC
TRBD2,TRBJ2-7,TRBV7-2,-,CASSDLAGGEQYF,TGTGCCAGCAGCGACCTAGCGGGAGGCGAGCAGTACTTC
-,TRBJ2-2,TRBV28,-,CASSLGGEGGELFF,TGTGCCAGCAGTTTAGGAGGGGAAGGCGGGGAGCTGTTTTTT
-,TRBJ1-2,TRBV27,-,CASPRRLYGYTF,TGTGCCAGCCCCCGGCGCCTCTATGGCTACACCTTC
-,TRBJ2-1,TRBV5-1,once,CASSLEAVQFF,TGCGCCAGCAGCTTGGAGGCGGTACAGTTCTTC
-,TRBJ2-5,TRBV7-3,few,CASSLGGNRETQYF,TGTGCCAGCAGCTTAGGGGGTAATAGGGAGACCCAGTACTTC
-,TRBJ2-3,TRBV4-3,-,CASSQVAGTDTQYF,TGCGCCAGCAGCCAAGTGGCGGGAACAGATACGCAGTATTTT
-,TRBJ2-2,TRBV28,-,CASSLGIPGTGELFF,TGTGCCAGCAGTTTAGGGATTCCGGGGACCGGGGAGCTGTTTTTT
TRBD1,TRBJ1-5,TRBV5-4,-,CASSRQGANQPQHF,TGTGCCAGCAGCCGACAGGGGGCAAATCAGCCCCAGCATTTT
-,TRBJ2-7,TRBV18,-,CASSPRQAQYEQYF,TGTGCCAGCTCACCTAGACAGGCTCAATACGAGCAATACTTC
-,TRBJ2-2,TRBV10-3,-,CAISESGNSGELFF,TGTGCCATCAGTGAGTCCGGTAATTCCGGGGAGCTGTTTTTT
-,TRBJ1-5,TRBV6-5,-,CASRPRLNQPQHF,TGTGCCAGCAGACCGAGACTCAATCAGCCCCAGCATTTT
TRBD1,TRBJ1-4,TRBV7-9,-,CASSLGQGPNEKLFF,TGTGCCAGCAGCTTGGGACAGGGGCCCAATGAAAAACTGTTTTTT
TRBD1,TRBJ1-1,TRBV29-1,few,CSVGQGNGNTEAFF,TGCAGCGTCGGACAGGGGAACGGGAACACTGAAGCTTTCTTT
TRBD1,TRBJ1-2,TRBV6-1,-,CASSEPGTANYGYTF,TGTGCCAGCAGTGAGCCCGGGACAGCTAACTATGGCTACACCTTC
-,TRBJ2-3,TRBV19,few,CASKSVASTDTQYF,TGTGCCAGTAAGAGCGTGGCTAGCACAGATACGCAGTATTTT
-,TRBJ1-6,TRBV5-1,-,CASSPSTVIEAPLHF,TGCGCCAGCAGCCCCTCGACAGTGATTGAAGCACCCCTCCACTTT
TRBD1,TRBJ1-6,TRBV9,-,CASSFSQGGGSPLHF,TGTGCCAGCAGCTTCTCTCAGGGGGGGGGTTCACCCCTCCACTTT